This note documents a single T cell receptor (beta chain) sequence. The data are from a study of blood T cell repertoires in COVID-19. Overall study: Spain, Italy and the United States supplied samples that represented acute and convalescent COVID-19.

Authors' processing steps: Amplified reference gene primers provided the basis for estimating nucleated cell counts. Assay used: immunoSEQ multiplex PCR; TCRdb lists only in-frame clones, some missing. The D gene and trimming were derived from the DNA, and the V and J assignments and clone size from that table. The sample has some 52,000 clones, around 84% seen once. The CDR3 extends over 18 amino acids. CDR1 SGDLS and CDR2 YYNGEE come from the germline V gene. V was clipped by 3 bases and J by 8 bases; unmatched bases: 16. The gene calls are TRBV9 and TRBJ2-4, with TRBD2 identical over 11 bases. Source material: peripheral blood. The sequence derives from a man aged 45-65 years with acute or convalescent COVID-19. The CDR3 region is CASSAEDFSGGAGDIQYF. In nucleotides, the CDR3 is TGTGCCAGCAGCGCGGAAGACTTTAGCGGGGGGGCCGGAGACATTCAGTACTTC. The variable domain in full, completed from reference TRBV9 and TRBJ2-4, reads DSGVTQTPKHLITATGQRVTLRCSPRSGDLSVYWYQQSLDQGLQFLIQYYNGEERAKGNILERFSAQQFPDLHSELNLSSLELGDSALYFCASSAEDFSGGAGDIQYFGAGTRLSVL.